The 30 T cell receptor beta chains in this list originate from one sample, sequenced in a study of cytomegalovirus exposure and HLA in healthy donors. The PCR contained 60 Vbeta and 13 Jbeta primers. This table comes from immunoSEQ multiplex PCR, and its TCRdb copy is limited to in-frame clones, with some not included. The sample carries about 150,000 clones, 70% to 80% recorded once. Sequenced: PBMCs. Every receptor here comes from a woman in her 40s in good health and CMV-seronegative.

J is TRBJ2-7 and V is TRBV7-8; TRBD2 aligns across 10 bases. The CDR3 is made up of 17 amino acids. The germline V gene encodes CDR1 SGHVS and CDR2 FQNEAQ. J gave up 4 bases and V 1 base, and 10 bases lay outside the gene matches. The CDR3 here is CASSLGSAGGSQYEQYF. As DNA, the CDR3 is TGTGCCAGCAGCTTAGGGTCAGCGGGGGGGTCTCAGTACGAGCAGTACTTC.

The chain joins TRBV6-1 to TRBJ2-7, with 9 bases that match TRBD1. The CDR3 runs to 14 residues. V shed 6 bases, J shed 3 bases, and the junction held 6 bases outside the gene matches. CDR1 is MNHNS, CDR2 SASEGT, per germline. The CDR3 DNA follows: TGTGCCAGCAGCCAACAGGGGGCAAACTACGAGCAGTACTTC. Amino acid sequence: CASSQQGANYEQYF.

CDR3 in amino acids: CASSLGQGMDQETQYF. In DNA, the CDR3 is TGTGCCAGCAGTCTGGGACAGGGGATGGACCAAGAGACCCAGTACTTC. The chain uses TRBV28 and TRBJ2-5; 10 positions match TRBD1. This CDR3 has 16 residues. V lost 5 bases, J lost 0 bases, and 6 bases stayed unmatched. Germline loops: CDR1 MDHEN, CDR2 SYDVKM.

The chain carries TRBV6-5 and TRBJ2-5; tentative D call: TRBD1 (6 bases). The V end was cut by 6 bases, the J end by 5 bases, with 13 bases between. CDR3 length: 13 residues. Germline V CDR1 and CDR2: MNHEY, SVGAGI. CDR3 sequence: CASRVTGRETQYF. CDR3 DNA: TGTGCCAGCAGGGTAACAGGGCGGGAGACCCAGTACTTC.

This clone was observed once. This chain joins TRBV11-3 and TRBJ2-1, with D unresolved. This CDR3 region has 12 residues. Trimming removed 2 bases at V and 7 bases at J, with 6 bases between. Germline V gene lookup returns CDR1 SGHNT and CDR2 YENEEA. CDR3 sequence: CASSLILNEQFF. The DNA of the CDR3 is TGTGCCAGCAGCTTAATCCTTAATGAGCAGTTCTTC. The entire variable domain, with the rest obtained from reference TRBV11-3 and TRBJ2-1, is as follows: EAGVVQSPRYKIIEKKQPVAFWCNPISGHNTLYWYLQNLGQGPELLIRYENEEAVDDSQLPKDRFSAERLKGVDSTLKIQPAELGDSAVYLCASSLILNEQFFGPGTRLTVL.

Only a few counts were recorded for this clone. This CDR3 reads CASSFKGGNQPQHF. CDR3 nucleotide sequence: TGTGCCAGCAGCTTTAAAGGGGGCAATCAGCCCCAGCATTTT. The chain employs TRBV7-2 and TRBJ1-5, with a weak D call TRBD1 (5 bases). Germline CDR1 and CDR2: SGHTA and FQGNSA. The CDR3 consists of 14 residues. Trimming removed 3 bases at V and 2 bases at J, with 8 bases between.

This clone has a handful of counts. One end of the junction varies from germline; a read error may be responsible. V is TRBV7-7 and J is TRBJ2-1, with 9 bases identical to TRBD1. Germline loops: CDR1 SSHAT, CDR2 FNYEAQ (reference sequence). CDR3 length: 15 residues. The CDR3 sequence is CASSFAGTGLYEQFF. CDR3 DNA sequence: TGTGCTAGCAGCTTTGCCGGGACAGGGCTTTATGAGCAGTTCTTC.

The genes are TRBV13 and TRBJ2-5, with 7 bases fitting TRBD1. Losses at the gene ends were 3 bases for V and 4 bases for J; bases not matched to a gene: 5. The CDR3 covers 14 residues. Germline assignment: CDR1 PRHDT and CDR2 FYEKMQ (reference sequence). The CDR3 coding sequence is TGTGCCAGCAGCTTGAGACAGGGTGGAGAGACCCAGTACTTC. It is translated as CASSLRQGGETQYF.

The rearrangement joins TRBV9 to TRBJ1-4; a possible D gene is TRBD1 (6 bases). CDR1 SGDLS and CDR2 YYNGEE come from the germline V gene. This CDR3 comprises 14 residues. V lost 3 bases and J lost 7, with 13 bases in between. The DNA of the CDR3 is TGTGCCAGCAGCGGGACAGTTGGAGGTGAAAAACTGTTTTTT. Protein sequence: CASSGTVGGEKLFF.

The chain combines TRBV6-5 with TRBJ2-7, with 11 bases matching TRBD2. Unmatched junction bases numbered 5, after V lost 4 bases and J lost 3 bases. The CDR3 loop spans 15 amino acids. Looked up from germline, CDR1 is MNHEY and CDR2 is SVGAGI. In DNA, the CDR3 is TGTGCCAGCAGTTTAACTAGCGGGAGTATCTACGAGCAGTACTTC. Amino acids: CASSLTSGSIYEQYF.

The V call is TRBV6-4, the J call TRBJ2-4; D is undetermined. Per germline, CDR1 MRHNA and CDR2 SNTAGT. Trimming took off 6 bases at V and 0 bases at J, with 6 bases between the two ends. The CDR3 covers 13 residues. DNA of the CDR3: TGTGCCAGCAGGACACTAGCCAAAAACATTCAGTACTTC. This codes for CASRTLAKNIQYF.

The rearrangement uses TRBV5-1 and TRBJ2-7; TRBD1 agrees at 12 bases. The junction had 12 bases not matched to a gene; V was cut back by 4 bases and J by 7 bases. Germline CDR1 SGHRS, CDR2 YFSETQ. The CDR3 spans 16 residues. The CDR3 coding sequence is TGCGCCAGCAGCCAAACACCGGGACAGGGGGCGCAGGAGCAGTACTTC. Its protein is CASSQTPGQGAQEQYF.

This clone was counted once. The chain carries TRBV5-1 and TRBJ2-5; a weak D match, TRBD1 (5 bases). The V end lost 0 bases, the J end lost 5 bases, and 14 bases lay between the germline ends. The CDR3 consists of 15 residues. Per germline, CDR1 SGHRS and CDR2 YFSETQ. In nucleotides, the CDR3 is TGCGCCAGCAGCTTGGTGCCAGGGTGGTCGGAGACCCAGTACTTC. It yields the protein CASSLVPGWSETQYF.

The rearrangement joins TRBV2 to TRBJ1-1; 10 positions match TRBD1. The junction had 4 bases not matched to a gene; V was cut back by 8 bases and J by 7 bases. This CDR3 spans 12 amino acids. From germline, CDR1 is SNHLY and CDR2 FYNNEI. The CDR3 reads CASSGTGVEAFF. Written as DNA, the CDR3 is TGTGCCAGCTCCGGGACAGGGGTTGAAGCTTTCTTT.

This clone was observed a handful of times. V gene TRBV10-3 combines with J gene TRBJ2-5; TRBD2 matches at 9 bases. Germline CDR1 and CDR2: ENHRY and SYGVKD. The CDR3 extends over 16 amino acids. The J segment lost 2 bases and the V segment lost 0 bases, leaving 4 bases of the junction unmatched. This chain's CDR3 is CAISESAAGGQETQYF. CDR3 in DNA: TGTGCCATCAGTGAGTCGGCGGCGGGGGGGCAAGAGACCCAGTACTTC.

This chain joins TRBV10-3 and TRBJ1-2; D perhaps matches TRBD1 (6 bases). This CDR3 contains 16 residues. Germline V gene sequence: CDR1 ENHRY, CDR2 SYGVKD. The V and J ends lost 5 bases and 3 bases respectively, with 19 bases between them. The CDR3 loop reads CAISPLDRLGDYGYTF. CDR3 coding DNA: TGTGCCATCAGTCCCCTTGACAGGTTGGGAGACTATGGCTACACCTTC.

The CDR3 spells CASSTRQGDSPLHF. The CDR3 DNA sequence: TGTGCCAGCAGCACCAGACAGGGAGATTCACCCCTCCACTTT. V gene TRBV11-3 combines with J gene TRBJ1-6; TRBD1 aligns across 7 bases. J was trimmed by 8 bases and V by 5 bases; bases with no gene match: 6. Germline CDR1 SGHNT, CDR2 YENEEA. The CDR3 runs to 14 residues.

This clone was counted a few times. Other DNA sequences in this sample translate to the same CDR3. The CDR3 is CASSLQGNTEAFF. CDR3 nucleotide sequence: TGTGCCAGCAGCTTACAGGGGAACACTGAAGCTTTCTTT. The chain is built from TRBV7-3 and TRBJ1-1; maybe TRBD1 (5 bases). The CDR3 covers 13 residues. The germline V gene has CDR1 SGHTA and CDR2 FQGTGA. Trimming pared 2 bases from V and 1 base from J, leaving 5 bases between.

This chain joins TRBV5-6 and TRBJ1-6; D remains unclear. Germline V gives CDR1 SGHDT, CDR2 YYEEEE. CDR3 length: 12 residues. V lost 1 base, J lost 10 bases, and 6 bases lay in between. CDR3 sequence (DNA): TGTGCCAGCAGCTTGTATCGGTCACCCCTCCACTTT. Translating it yields CASSLYRSPLHF.

The chain recombines TRBV29-1 with TRBJ2-7, with 7 bases that match TRBD1. Germline lookup yields CDR1 SQVTM and CDR2 ANQGSEA. This CDR3 comprises 13 residues. V dropped 3 bases and J dropped 5; count of bases not matched to a gene: 7. CDR3 DNA sequence: TGCAGCGTTGAGGTGGACAGGTCCAACGAGCAGTACTTC. Translating it yields CSVEVDRSNEQYF.

V and J are TRBV9 and TRBJ2-6; 10 positions match TRBD1. The CDR3 has 15 amino acids. Germline V CDR1 and CDR2: SGDLS, YYNGEE. J was trimmed by 4 bases and V by 5 bases; bases with no gene match: 3. In nucleotides, the CDR3 is TGTGCCAGCAGTGACAGGGGGCCGGGGGCCAACGTCCTGACTTTC. This sequence encodes CASSDRGPGANVLTF.

This clone has only one observation. V is TRBV19 and J is TRBJ1-2; 8 nucleotides line up with TRBD1. The CDR3 totals 14 residues. Germline assignment: CDR1 LNHDA and CDR2 SQIVND (reference sequence). Trimming cost V 8 bases and J 7 bases; bases outside gene matches: 12. The CDR3 sequence is CASATQTGAGGYTF. For the CDR3, the DNA is TGTGCCAGTGCGACTCAGACAGGGGCGGGTGGCTACACCTTC.

The V gene is TRBV7-9, the J gene TRBJ2-1; TRBD2 matches at 12 bases. CDR1 is SEHNR, CDR2 FQNEAQ, per germline (reference sequence). This CDR3 comprises 16 residues. The J segment lost 4 bases and the V segment lost 4 bases, leaving 5 bases of the junction unmatched. CDR3 in DNA: TGTGCCAGCAGCTCCTCCGGGACTAGCGGGTACAATGAGCAGTTCTTC. This codes for CASSSSGTSGYNEQFF.

In this sample, this clone turned up once. CDR3 DNA: TGTGCCAGCAGCTTGGGGGGGAAGCGTGGGAATGAGCAGTTCTTC. This encodes CASSLGGKRGNEQFF. V gene TRBV7-2 combines with J gene TRBJ2-1, with TRBD2 matching 7 bases. Germline V gene data show CDR1 as SGHTA and CDR2 as FQGNSA. V lost 3 bases, J lost 7 bases, and 9 bases stayed unmatched. This CDR3 comprises 15 residues. The full variable domain, in which reference TRBV7-2 and TRBJ2-1 provide the parts outside the CDR3, is GAGVSQSPSNKVTEKGKDVELRCDPISGHTALYWYRQSLGQGLEFLIYFQGNSAPDKSGLPSDRFSAERTGGSVSTLTIQRTQQEDSAVYLCASSLGGKRGNEQFFGPGTRLTVL.

This chain uses TRBV7-3 with TRBJ2-7; TRBD1 aligns across 7 bases. The V and J ends lost 2 bases and 0 bases, in that order; junction bases with no gene match: 4. The CDR3 is 15 residues long. Per the germline V gene, CDR1 is SGHTA and CDR2 is FQGTGA. The CDR3 bases are TGTGCCAGCAGCTTATTTCCAGGGGGCTCCTACGAGCAGTACTTC. Its translation: CASSLFPGGSYEQYF.

The chain has TRBV7-3 and TRBJ1-2, with D tentatively TRBD1 (5 bases). The germline gives CDR1 SGHTA, CDR2 FQGTGA. V gave up 1 base and J gave up 4 bases, with 13 bases separating them. The length of the CDR3 is 15 residues. This CDR3 reads CASSLIPGQVYGYTF. CDR3 in DNA: TGTGCCAGCAGCTTAATTCCAGGGCAGGTCTATGGCTACACCTTC.

This sequence joins TRBV5-1 and TRBJ2-6; D may be TRBD2 (7 bases). Looked up from germline, CDR1 is SGHRS and CDR2 is YFSETQ. The CDR3 totals 18 residues. Between the trimmed V and J ends, which lost 2 bases and 3 bases, there was a span of 18 bases. The CDR3 region is CASSFGGAPGYGANVLTF. CDR3 nucleotides: TGCGCCAGCAGCTTTGGGGGGGCCCCCGGGTATGGGGCCAACGTCCTGACTTTC.

This clone appeared a single time. The V call is TRBV9, the J call TRBJ2-1; 9 bases fit TRBD2. With 4 bases clipped from V and 4 bases from J, the junction kept 12 bases outside the gene matches. Germline lookup yields CDR1 SGDLS and CDR2 YYNGEE. This CDR3 is built from 17 residues. Here the CDR3 DNA reads TGTGCCAGCAGCCCCCAAGGGGGGGGACTAGCATACAATGAGCAGTTCTTC. It is translated as CASSPQGGGLAYNEQFF.

This clone was recorded a few times. V is TRBV28 and J is TRBJ1-4; 12 bases are a match to TRBD1. The CDR3 runs 14 residues. The ends lost 7 bases at V and 11 bases at J; junction bases unmatched: 8. CDR1 and CDR2 (germline): MDHEN, SYDVKM. The CDR3 bases are TGTGCCAGCACCTCCGGGACAGGGGGCAACAAACTGTTTTTT. The encoded protein is CASTSGTGGNKLFF.

The chain employs TRBV15 and TRBJ2-3, with 9 nucleotides matching TRBD1. Germline CDR1 reads LNHNV; CDR2 reads YYDKDF (reference sequence). Trimming cost V 3 bases and J 6 bases; bases outside gene matches: 10. The CDR3 extends over 16 amino acids. CDR3 residues: CATSRGRTGAGDTQYF. The DNA of the CDR3 is TGTGCCACCAGCAGGGGTCGGACAGGGGCCGGGGATACGCAGTATTTT.